The 21 T cell receptor beta chains presented below share a single source sample, sequenced in a study of beta chain features in type 1 diabetes. General study results and limits: Shorter TCRB CDR3s, moderately but significantly so, were found in Type 1 diabetes patients in all four CD4+ subsets.

No antigen has been assigned to these receptors. TCRB transcripts that were expressed got sequenced, as all of the isolated RNA had been reverse transcribed. Data came from immunoSEQ multiplex PCR; TCRdb stores just in-frame clones and leaves some out. In the table there are under 300,000 clones, approximately 25% of which are singletons. The sample taken for sequencing was naive CD4+ T cells from blood. Every receptor here comes from a woman younger than 45 with type 1 diabetes.

Only a few counts were recorded for this clone. The gene calls are TRBV7-9 and TRBJ2-1; unclear D gene. This CDR3 has 15 amino acids. From germline, CDR1 is SEHNR and CDR2 FQNEAQ (reference sequence). V was clipped by 1 base and J by 5 bases, with 12 bases between them. The CDR3, as DNA: TGTGCCAGCAGCTTAGGGTTACACAGACACAATGAGCAGTTCTTC. Its translation: CASSLGLHRHNEQFF. The full variable domain, its missing parts supplied by reference TRBV7-9 and TRBJ2-1, is DTGVSQNPRHKITKRGQNVTFRCDPISEHNRLYWYRQTLGQGPEFLTYFQNEAQLEKSRLLSDRFSAERPKGSFSTLEIQRTEQGDSAMYLCASSLGLHRHNEQFFGPGTRLTVL.

The V call is TRBV5-1, the J call TRBJ2-1; weak D call: TRBD2 (6 bases). Trimming pared 4 bases from V and 8 bases from J, leaving 13 bases between. CDR3 length equals 13 residues. Germline CDR1 and CDR2: SGHRS and YFSETQ. The chain's CDR3 is CASSPLAWDEQFF. The DNA for the CDR3 is TGCGCCAGCAGCCCGCTAGCGTGGGATGAGCAGTTCTTC. The full variable domain, completed using reference TRBV5-1 and TRBJ2-1, is KAGVTQTPRYLIKTRGQQVTLSCSPISGHRSVSWYQQTPGQGLQFLFEYFSETQRNKGNFPGRFSGRQFSNSRSEMNVSTLELGDSALYLCASSPLAWDEQFFGPGTRLTVL.

This chain connects TRBV5-1 to TRBJ2-7; TRBD1 matches at 7 bases. Germline-derived CDR1 and CDR2 are SGHRS and YFSETQ. The CDR3 length is 17 residues. The junction had 15 bases not matched to a gene; V was cut back by 4 bases and J by 2 bases. The CDR3 nucleotides are TGCGCCAGCAGCAGAAAACGGGACAGCGACTTAGCCTACGAGCAGTACTTC. Its protein product is CASSRKRDSDLAYEQYF.

The chain combines TRBV5-4 with TRBJ2-7; TRBD2 matches at 13 bases. Unmatched junction bases numbered 5, after V lost 2 bases and J lost 0 bases. The CDR3 length is 17 residues. The germline V gene has CDR1 SGHNT and CDR2 YYREEE (reference sequence). This CDR3 is CASSFGLAGDYSYEQYF. CDR3 in DNA: TGTGCCAGCAGCTTCGGACTAGCGGGAGACTACTCCTACGAGCAGTACTTC.

To note about this clone: One end of the junction varies from germline; a read error may be responsible. The chain employs TRBV11-2 and TRBJ1-1; D not resolved. Germline CDR1 is SGHAT and CDR2 is FQNNGV. The CDR3 is made up of 15 amino acids. This CDR3 reads CASSNGEGWNSEAFF. The CDR3, as DNA: TGTGCCAGCAGCAACGGGGAAGGGTGGAACTCTGAAGCTTTCTTT.

This chain connects TRBV27 to TRBJ2-1, with TRBD2 identical over 8 bases. This CDR3 has 15 amino acids. Unmatched junction bases numbered 10, after V lost 3 bases and J lost 9 bases. The germline V gene has CDR1 MNHEY and CDR2 SMNVEV (reference sequence). As DNA, the CDR3 is TGTGCCAGCAGTTTTAGGACTAGCTCTTCTTCTGAGCAGTTCTTC. Protein: CASSFRTSSSSEQFF.

The gene calls are TRBV5-4 and TRBJ2-7, with 10 positions matching TRBD1. CDR3 size: 15 residues. CDR1 and CDR2 (germline): SGHNT, YYREEE (reference sequence). V lost 1 base and J lost 6; bases outside the gene matches: 7. DNA of the CDR3: TGTGCCAGCAGCTTGCCTGGACAGGGGGATCTCGAGCAGTACTTC. Encoded protein: CASSLPGQGDLEQYF.

This clone was picked up a small number of times. This chain connects TRBV28 to TRBJ2-3; D is possibly TRBD1 (6 bases). Between the trimmed V and J ends, which lost 4 bases and 4 bases, there was a span of 15 bases. This CDR3 is built from 15 residues. CDR1 MDHEN and CDR2 SYDVKM come from the germline V gene. CDR3 residues: CASSSVQGPSDTQYF. CDR3 DNA sequence: TGTGCCAGCAGTTCAGTGCAGGGGCCCTCAGATACGCAGTATTTT.

This clone was detected only a few times. This chain joins TRBV28 and TRBJ1-1; D is unclear. Germline V gene data show CDR1 as MDHEN and CDR2 as SYDVKM. Deletions cut 7 bases from V and 6 bases from J, with 15 bases between. The CDR3 is made up of 13 amino acids. The CDR3 region is CASTSADRSEAFF. CDR3 sequence (DNA): TGTGCCAGCACCTCCGCGGATCGGTCTGAAGCTTTCTTT.

Only a few counts were recorded for this clone. This chain connects TRBV29-1 to TRBJ2-5, with 9 bases lining up with TRBD1. The CDR3 has 14 amino acids. The junction had 6 bases not matched to a gene; V was cut back by 2 bases and J by 5 bases. Germline CDR1 SQVTM, CDR2 ANQGSEA. Here the CDR3 DNA reads TGCAGCGTTGAATATGGGACAGGGATTGAGACCCAGTACTTC. Encoded protein: CSVEYGTGIETQYF.

The V gene is TRBV30, the J gene TRBJ1-5; 7 nucleotides agree with TRBD1. V trimming: 0 bases; J trimming: 6 bases; junction bases outside the gene matches: 2. The germline V gene has CDR1 GTSNPN and CDR2 SVGIG (reference sequence). The CDR3 spans 13 residues. CDR3 sequence reads: CAWSVAGGQPQHF. For the CDR3, the DNA is TGTGCCTGGAGTGTGGCAGGGGGTCAGCCCCAGCATTTT.

This clone has more than one count but fewer than ten. The rearrangement links TRBV7-6 to TRBJ2-7; 7 bases match TRBD1. The CDR3 loop spans 14 amino acids. CDR1 and CDR2 (germline): SGHVS, FNYEAQ. V shed 5 bases, J shed 0 bases, and the junction held 4 bases outside the gene matches. In nucleotides, the CDR3 is TGTGCCAGCAGCCTGGGACAGAACTCCTACGAGCAGTACTTC. Translated: CASSLGQNSYEQYF.

In this sample, this clone turned up a few times. The chain carries TRBV18 and TRBJ1-1, with 9 positions matching TRBD1. The V gene end was trimmed by 8 bases and the J gene end by 3 bases; junction bases not matched to a gene: 4. Germline V gives CDR1 KGHSH, CDR2 LQKENI. This CDR3 has 13 amino acids. The chain's CDR3 is CASLGQGDTEAFF. CDR3 coding DNA: TGTGCCAGCCTGGGACAGGGAGACACTGAAGCTTTCTTT.

This chain joins TRBV30 and TRBJ1-2; TRBD1 might be the D (5 bases). The CDR3 spans 14 residues. Trimming took off 2 bases at V and 2 bases at J, with 12 bases between the two ends. The germline V gene has CDR1 GTSNPN and CDR2 SVGIG (reference sequence). DNA of the CDR3: TGTGCCTGGAGTCGAGACAGCCGAAACTATGGCTACACCTTC. Encoded protein: CAWSRDSRNYGYTF.

The rearrangement links TRBV6-5 to TRBJ2-7; D is perhaps TRBD2 (7 bases). V dropped 7 bases and J dropped 4 bases, with 14 bases sitting between them. The CDR3 is 13 amino acids. Per the germline V gene, CDR1 is MNHEY and CDR2 is SVGAGI. The CDR3 DNA is TGTGCCAGCACCCCAAGGGGGGGGTACGAGCAGTACTTC. Translating gives CASTPRGGYEQYF.

V and J are TRBV29-1 and TRBJ1-2; D might be TRBD1 (5 bases). Trimming stripped 8 bases from V and 2 bases from J, with 18 bases between. The CDR3 consists of 14 residues. Germline CDR1 is SQVTM and CDR2 is ANQGSEA. The CDR3 DNA follows: TGCAGCTACTCCCGCGGCGGGGGGAACTATGGCTACACCTTC. Protein sequence: CSYSRGGGNYGYTF.

V and J are TRBV5-1 and TRBJ2-6; 9 nucleotides align to TRBD1. The CDR3 is 16 amino acids. The germline V gene encodes CDR1 SGHRS and CDR2 YFSETQ. Germline trimming cut 4 bases from V and 4 bases from J; bases unmatched to any gene: 6. This chain's CDR3 is CASSGGQGTGANVLTF. The CDR3 nucleotides are TGCGCCAGCAGCGGGGGACAGGGAACCGGGGCCAACGTCCTGACTTTC.

V gene TRBV2 combines with J gene TRBJ2-4; D is perhaps TRBD2 (5 bases). This CDR3 region has 14 residues. CDR1 is SNHLY, CDR2 FYNNEI, per germline. Deletions cut 5 bases from V and 2 bases from J, with 10 bases between. The CDR3, as DNA: TGTGCCAGCAGTTCCCCGGGGACCAAAAACATTCAGTACTTC. Translating it yields CASSSPGTKNIQYF. The complete variable domain, with remaining parts taken from reference TRBV2 and TRBJ2-4, reads EPEVTQTPSHQVTQMGQEVILRCVPISNHLYFYWYRQILGQKVEFLVSFYNNEISEKSEIFDDQFSVERPDGSNFTLKIRSTKLEDSAMYFCASSSPGTKNIQYFGAGTRLSVL.

The chain employs TRBV7-9 and TRBJ2-5, with D maybe TRBD2 (6 bases). The V end was cut by 1 base, the J end by 4 bases, with 13 bases between. The germline V gene encodes CDR1 SEHNR and CDR2 FQNEAQ (reference sequence). The CDR3 covers 15 residues. CDR3 in amino acids: CASSLVSGRGETQYF. CDR3 nucleotide sequence: TGTGCCAGCAGCTTAGTGTCAGGGCGGGGAGAGACCCAGTACTTC.

Only a few counts were recorded for this clone. This chain links TRBV11-1 with TRBJ2-1; 8 bases are a match to TRBD2. Germline V gene sequence: CDR1 SGHAT, CDR2 FQDESV (reference sequence). The CDR3 length is 16 residues. V was clipped by 2 bases and J by 9 bases; unmatched bases: 12. The CDR3 DNA reads TGTGCCAGCAGCTTAAAGTGGCCCTTCCGGGAGGGTGAGCAGTTCTTC. Translating it yields CASSLKWPFREGEQFF.

The chain links TRBV18 to TRBJ2-7; the match to TRBD2 covers 9 bases. The CDR3 is 14 residues long. Per the germline V gene, CDR1 is KGHSH and CDR2 is LQKENI. V lost 5 bases, J lost 5 bases, and 7 bases stayed unmatched. The CDR3 loop is CASSTVAGDDEQYF. The CDR3 coding sequence is TGTGCCAGCTCAACGGTAGCGGGAGATGACGAGCAGTACTTC.